These 7 T cell receptor beta chains came from one sample sequenced in a study of persistence of HIV-infected CD4 T cells. Their specific antigens are unknown. Cells were stimulated with overlapping HIV-1 Gag 15-mer peptides. Sorted nonresponding memory CD4+ T cells were CD40L-negative, CD69-negative, CD45RO-high. Sequencing used immunoSEQ version 4 in survey mode. Measured with immunoSEQ multiplex PCR; TCRdb has only the in-frame clones, and not every one. The table lists about 36,000 clones, roughly 80% of them singletons. Specimen: cultured CD4+ T cells from PBMCs, collected from a patient who received antiretroviral therapy. The receptors here all came from an adult with HIV. The donor label of this sample is uncertain.

Only a few counts were recorded for this clone. V and J are TRBV20-1 and TRBJ1-1; D gene uncertain. The CDR3 loop spans 13 amino acids. Germline-derived CDR1 and CDR2 are DFQATT and SNEGSKA (reference sequence). V was trimmed by 3 bases and J by 4 bases, leaving 12 bases between them. CDR3 coding DNA: TGCAGTGCTAGTATGGGAGAATTCACTGAAGCTTTCTTT. Translated: CSASMGEFTEAFF.

The chain uses TRBV7-2 and TRBJ1-5, with D perhaps TRBD1 (6 bases). Trimming shortened V by 1 base and J by 2 bases, and 18 bases separated the two germline ends. The germline V gene encodes CDR1 SGHTA and CDR2 FQGNSA. CDR3 length: 18 residues. CDR3 DNA sequence: TGTGCCAGCAGCTTAGGGCGTAGGGGGTACGGTGGCAATCAGCCCCAGCATTTT. As protein: CASSLGRRGYGGNQPQHF.

The rearrangement links TRBV12-5 to TRBJ1-2; D is ambiguous. The CDR3 is 13 amino acids. The germline V and J ends were trimmed by 4 bases and 8 bases, with 14 bases remaining between them. Germline V gene sequence: CDR1 LGHNT, CDR2 FRNRAP. As DNA, the CDR3 is TGTGCTAGTGGTTACGAGGGAATTGGAGGCTACACCTTC. Translating gives CASGYEGIGGYTF.

J is TRBJ1-1 and V is TRBV7-9; 10 bases line up with TRBD1. The V and J ends lost 1 base and 4 bases, in that order; junction bases with no gene match: 3. Germline V gene lookup returns CDR1 SEHNR and CDR2 FQNEAQ (reference sequence). CDR3 length: 15 amino acids. The chain's CDR3 is CASSLGQGAITEAFF. Written as DNA, the CDR3 is TGTGCCAGCAGCTTAGGACAGGGGGCGATCACTGAAGCTTTCTTT.

This clone was seen more than once but under ten times. The CDR3 loop is CARSLGSGNGYTF. The CDR3 DNA reads as TGTGCCAGAAGCTTGGGTTCCGGCAATGGCTACACCTTC. The genes are TRBV5-3 and TRBJ1-2; no firm D call. TRBV5-3 is an open reading frame, and its role is uncertain. V lost 0 bases and J 6 bases, leaving 9 bases between the germline ends. The CDR3 sequence is 13 residues long.

The rearrangement joins TRBV6-2 or TRBV6-3 to TRBJ2-6; D gene uncertain. The CDR3 totals 16 residues. Germline CDR1 and CDR2: MNHEY and SVGEGT. V lost 2 bases and J 2 bases, leaving 10 bases between the germline ends. CDR3 nucleotide sequence: TGTGCCAGCAGTTACGGGGTTAGGGCTGGGGCCAACGTCCTGACTTTC. Translated: CASSYGVRAGANVLTF.

The genes are TRBV5-5 and TRBJ1-1; D call uncertain. The CDR3 totals 13 residues. Trimming shortened V by 4 bases and J by 4 bases, and 11 bases separated the two germline ends. Germline loops: CDR1 SGHKS, CDR2 YYEKEE (reference sequence). In nucleotides, the CDR3 is TGTGCCAGCAGCCCTACATCTGGCACTGAAGCTTTCTTT. Translation: CASSPTSGTEAFF.